The entry below describes one T cell receptor beta chain. Its antigen is undetermined. The sample comes from a study of cytomegalovirus exposure and HLA in healthy donors. CDR3 length equals 13 residues. Looked up from germline, CDR1 is GTSNPN and CDR2 is SVGIG (reference sequence). Trimming took 1 base from V and 5 from J, leaving 11 bases between them. Study-level results: In a later analysis, specific HLA alleles were associated with over 15,000 TCR beta sequences at a 0.05 false discovery rate. Among immune exposure information, only CMV serostatus was available. Associated with cytomegalovirus, according to the listing, were 150 to 200 TCR beta chains.

The PCR used 60 Vbeta and 13 Jbeta primers. TCRdb's table, derived via immunoSEQ multiplex PCR, lists solely in-frame clones and lacks some. The table records around 180,000 clones, around 90% of them present only once. This sequence originates from a woman between 18 and 29 years old in good health and CMV-seronegative. The V call is TRBV30, the J call TRBJ2-5; no definite D call. The sequencing input was PBMCs. The CDR3 sequence: CAWSGQPRETQYF. CDR3 in DNA: TGTGCCTGGAGTGGCCAGCCCAGGGAGACCCAGTACTTC. Full variable domain (outside the CDR3, taken from reference TRBV30 and TRBJ2-5): SQTIHQWPATLVQPVGSPLSLECTVEGTSNPNLYWYRQAAGRGLQLLFYSVGIGQISSEVPQNLSASRPQDRQFILSSKKLLLSDSGFYLCAWSGQPRETQYFGPGTRLLVL.